This entry is about one T cell receptor (beta chain). Method: immunoSEQ multiplex PCR; TCRdb's copy keeps in-frame clones and lacks some. The sample shows some 90,000 clones, less than 90% of them seen only once. J was trimmed by 5 bases and V by 8 bases; bases with no gene match: 7. CDR1 is LNHDA and CDR2 is SQIVND in the germline V gene (reference sequence). The CDR3 is 13 amino acids. This specimen comes from a study of cytomegalovirus exposure and HLA in healthy donors. This clonotype originated in a man aged 18 to 30 in good health and CMV-seropositive. The rearrangement uses TRBV19 and TRBJ2-5; 8 nucleotides agree with TRBD2. The specimen sequenced was PBMCs. CDR3 sequence: CASQKRGGETQYF. CDR3 sequence (DNA): TGTGCCAGTCAAAAACGGGGGGGGGAGACCCAGTACTTC.